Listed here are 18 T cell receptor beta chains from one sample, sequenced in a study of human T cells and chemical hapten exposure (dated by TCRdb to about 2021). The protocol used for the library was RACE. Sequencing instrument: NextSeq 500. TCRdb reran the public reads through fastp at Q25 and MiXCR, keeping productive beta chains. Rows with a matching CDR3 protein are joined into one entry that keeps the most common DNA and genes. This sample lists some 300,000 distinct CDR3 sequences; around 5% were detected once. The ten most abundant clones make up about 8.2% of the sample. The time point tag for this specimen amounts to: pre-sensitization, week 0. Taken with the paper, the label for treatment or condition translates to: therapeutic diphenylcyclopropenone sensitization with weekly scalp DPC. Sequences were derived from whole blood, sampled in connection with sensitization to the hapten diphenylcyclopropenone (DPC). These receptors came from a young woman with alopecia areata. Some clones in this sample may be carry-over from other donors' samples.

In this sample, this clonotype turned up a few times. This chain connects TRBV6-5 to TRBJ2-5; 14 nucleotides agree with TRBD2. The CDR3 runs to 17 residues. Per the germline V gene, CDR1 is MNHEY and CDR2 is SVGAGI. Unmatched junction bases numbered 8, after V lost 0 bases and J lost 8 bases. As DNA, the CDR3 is TGTGCCAGCAGTTACTCGATACTGGGGACTAGCGGGGGAACCCAGTACTTC. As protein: CASSYSILGTSGGTQYF.

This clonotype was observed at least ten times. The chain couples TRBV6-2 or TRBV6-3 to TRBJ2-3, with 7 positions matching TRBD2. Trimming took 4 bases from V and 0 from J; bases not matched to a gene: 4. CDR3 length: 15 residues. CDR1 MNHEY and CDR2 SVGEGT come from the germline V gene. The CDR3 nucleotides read TGTGCCAGCAGTTTCGGGGGGACCAGCACAGATACGCAGTATTTT. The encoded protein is CASSFGGTSTDTQYF.

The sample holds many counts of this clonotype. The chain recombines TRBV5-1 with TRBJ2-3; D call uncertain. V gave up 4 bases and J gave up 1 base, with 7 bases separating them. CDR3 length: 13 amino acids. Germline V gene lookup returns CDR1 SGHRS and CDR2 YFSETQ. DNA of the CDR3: TGCGCCAGCAGCCAACGGGGCACAGATACGCAGTATTTT. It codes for CASSQRGTDTQYF.

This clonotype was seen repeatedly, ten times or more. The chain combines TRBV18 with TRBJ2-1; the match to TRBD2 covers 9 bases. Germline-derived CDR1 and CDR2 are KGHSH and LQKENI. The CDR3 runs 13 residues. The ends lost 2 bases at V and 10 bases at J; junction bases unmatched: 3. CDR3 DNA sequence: TGTGCCAGCTCACCATCGGGACTAGCCGAGCAGTTCTTC. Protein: CASSPSGLAEQFF.

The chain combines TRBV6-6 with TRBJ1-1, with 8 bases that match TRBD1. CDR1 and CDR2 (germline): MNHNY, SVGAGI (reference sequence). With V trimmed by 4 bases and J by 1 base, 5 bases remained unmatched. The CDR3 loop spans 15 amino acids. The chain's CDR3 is CASSSADRGNTEAFF. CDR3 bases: TGTGCCAGCAGTTCCGCCGACAGGGGGAACACTGAAGCTTTCTTT.

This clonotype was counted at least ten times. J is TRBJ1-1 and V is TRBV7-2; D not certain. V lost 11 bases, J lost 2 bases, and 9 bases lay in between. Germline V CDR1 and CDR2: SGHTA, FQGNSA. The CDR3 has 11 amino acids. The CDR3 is CAEHSNTEAFF. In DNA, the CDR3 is TGTGCCGAACATTCAAACACTGAAGCTTTCTTT.

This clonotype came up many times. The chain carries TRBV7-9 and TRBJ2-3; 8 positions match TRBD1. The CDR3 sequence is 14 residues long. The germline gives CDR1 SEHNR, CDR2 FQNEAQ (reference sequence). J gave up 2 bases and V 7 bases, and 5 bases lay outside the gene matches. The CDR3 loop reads CASMIQGVTDTQYF. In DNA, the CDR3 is TGTGCCAGCATGATACAGGGGGTCACAGATACGCAGTATTTT.

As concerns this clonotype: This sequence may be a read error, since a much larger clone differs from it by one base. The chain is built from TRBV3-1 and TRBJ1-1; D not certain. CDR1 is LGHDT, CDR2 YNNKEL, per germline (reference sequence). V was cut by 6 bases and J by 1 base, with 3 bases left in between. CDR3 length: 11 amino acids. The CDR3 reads CASRENTEAFF. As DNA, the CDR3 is TGTGCCAGCAGGGAGAACACTGAAGCTTTCTTT.

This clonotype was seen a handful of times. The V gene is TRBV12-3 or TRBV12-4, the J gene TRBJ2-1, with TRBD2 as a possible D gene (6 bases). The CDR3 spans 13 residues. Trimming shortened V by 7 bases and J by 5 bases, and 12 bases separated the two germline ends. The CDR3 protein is CASTSGSHNEQFF. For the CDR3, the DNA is TGTGCCAGCACCTCCGGGAGCCACAATGAGCAGTTCTTC.

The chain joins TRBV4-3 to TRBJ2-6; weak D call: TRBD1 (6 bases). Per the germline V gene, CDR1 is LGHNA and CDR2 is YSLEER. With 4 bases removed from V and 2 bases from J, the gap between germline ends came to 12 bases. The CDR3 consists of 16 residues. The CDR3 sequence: CASSPSTGAGANVLTF. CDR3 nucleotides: TGCGCCAGCAGCCCATCGACAGGTGCTGGGGCCAACGTCCTGACTTTC.

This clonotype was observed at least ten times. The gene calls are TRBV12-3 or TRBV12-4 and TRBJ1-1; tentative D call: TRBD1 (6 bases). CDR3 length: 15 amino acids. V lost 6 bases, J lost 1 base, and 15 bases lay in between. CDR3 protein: CASRLQGTANTEAFF. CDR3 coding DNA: TGTGCCAGCAGGCTACAGGGAACAGCGAACACTGAAGCTTTCTTT.

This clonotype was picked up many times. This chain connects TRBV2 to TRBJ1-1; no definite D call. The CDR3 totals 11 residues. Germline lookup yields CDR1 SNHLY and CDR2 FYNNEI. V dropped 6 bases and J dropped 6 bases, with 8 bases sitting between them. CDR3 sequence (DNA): TGTGCCAGCAGAGTCGGACCTGAAGCTTTCTTT. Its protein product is CASRVGPEAFF. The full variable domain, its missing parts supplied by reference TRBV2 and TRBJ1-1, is EPEVTQTPSHQVTQMGQEVILRCVPISNHLYFYWYRQILGQKVEFLVSFYNNEISEKSEIFDDQFSVERPDGSNFTLKIRSTKLEDSAMYFCASRVGPEAFFGQGTRLTVV.

CDR3 nucleotides: TGTGCCAGCAGCTTACTTTTGAGGGGGGGCCGCACCGGGGAGCTGTTTTTT. Translation gives CASSLLLRGGRTGELFF. This chain uses TRBV7-9 with TRBJ2-2; D is perhaps TRBD2 (7 bases). Germline V gene sequence: CDR1 SEHNR, CDR2 FQNEAQ (reference sequence). V lost 2 bases, J lost 4 bases, and 17 bases lay in between. The length of the CDR3 is 17 residues.

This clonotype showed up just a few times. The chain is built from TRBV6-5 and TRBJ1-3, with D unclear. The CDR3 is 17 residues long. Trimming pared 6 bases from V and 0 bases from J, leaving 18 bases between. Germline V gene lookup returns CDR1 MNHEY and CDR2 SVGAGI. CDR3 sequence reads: CASRVARPSLSGNTIYF. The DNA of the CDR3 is TGTGCCAGCAGGGTCGCGCGACCCAGTCTCTCTGGAAACACCATATATTTT.

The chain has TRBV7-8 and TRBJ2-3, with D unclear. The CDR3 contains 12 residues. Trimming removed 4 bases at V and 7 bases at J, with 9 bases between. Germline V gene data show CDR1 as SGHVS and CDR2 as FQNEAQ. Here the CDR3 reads CASSSSFHTQYF. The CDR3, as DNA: TGTGCCAGCAGCTCTTCCTTTCATACGCAGTATTTT.

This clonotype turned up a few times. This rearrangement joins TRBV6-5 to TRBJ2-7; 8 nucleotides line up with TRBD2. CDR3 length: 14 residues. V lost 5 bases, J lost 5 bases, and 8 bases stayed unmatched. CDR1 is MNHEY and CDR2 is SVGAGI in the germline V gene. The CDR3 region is CASSRGLASHEQYF. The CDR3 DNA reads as TGTGCCAGCAGTCGAGGACTAGCAAGCCACGAGCAGTACTTC.

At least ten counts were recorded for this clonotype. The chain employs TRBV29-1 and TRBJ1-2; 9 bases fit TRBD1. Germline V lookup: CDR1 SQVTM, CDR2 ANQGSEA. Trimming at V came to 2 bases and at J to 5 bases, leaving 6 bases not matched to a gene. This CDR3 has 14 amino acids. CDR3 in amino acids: CSVELTGGVYGYTF. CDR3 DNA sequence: TGCAGCGTTGAATTGACAGGGGGAGTATATGGCTACACCTTC.

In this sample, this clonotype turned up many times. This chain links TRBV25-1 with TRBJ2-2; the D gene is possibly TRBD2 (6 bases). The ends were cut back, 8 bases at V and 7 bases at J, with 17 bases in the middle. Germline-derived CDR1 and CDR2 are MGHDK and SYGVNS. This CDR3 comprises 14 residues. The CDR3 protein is CASRGTASHGELFF. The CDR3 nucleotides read TGTGCCAGCCGCGGGACGGCGAGTCACGGGGAGCTGTTTTTT.